The clone carrying this T cell receptor beta chain has just a few counts. Its antigen is not known. Each donor was nominally healthy when sampled (though unrecorded immune exposures were likely). CDR3 size: 14 residues. Trimming took off 0 bases at V and 4 bases at J, with 13 bases between the two ends. Germline CDR1 and CDR2: GTSNPN and SVGIG (reference sequence). PCR used 60 Vbeta primers and 13 Jbeta primers. As handled by the study authors: In a later analysis, 70 million to 80 million unique TCR beta chains included roughly 11 million shared by two or more donors. The assay was immunoSEQ multiplex PCR, and TCRdb's table has in-frame clones only and misses some. The V and J calls and clone size come from that table; D and trimming were worked out from the DNA. Of about 190,000 clones detected, roughly 75% appear once; the ten largest clones hold approximately 5%. The data belong to a study of cytomegalovirus exposure and HLA in healthy donors. Overall study results and limits: A later analysis reportedly found that, within productive TCRs, an Asian-associated ancestry cluster had fewer N-insertions than the mean observed across the 666 donors.

The sequenced sample was PBMCs. This chain links TRBV30 with TRBJ2-7, with D perhaps matching TRBD2 (6 bases). The TCR was taken from a man younger than 45 in good health and CMV-seropositive. CDR3 residues: CAWSVRGGKYEQYF. CDR3 bases: TGTGCCTGGAGTGTACGGGGAGGAAAGTACGAGCAGTACTTC.